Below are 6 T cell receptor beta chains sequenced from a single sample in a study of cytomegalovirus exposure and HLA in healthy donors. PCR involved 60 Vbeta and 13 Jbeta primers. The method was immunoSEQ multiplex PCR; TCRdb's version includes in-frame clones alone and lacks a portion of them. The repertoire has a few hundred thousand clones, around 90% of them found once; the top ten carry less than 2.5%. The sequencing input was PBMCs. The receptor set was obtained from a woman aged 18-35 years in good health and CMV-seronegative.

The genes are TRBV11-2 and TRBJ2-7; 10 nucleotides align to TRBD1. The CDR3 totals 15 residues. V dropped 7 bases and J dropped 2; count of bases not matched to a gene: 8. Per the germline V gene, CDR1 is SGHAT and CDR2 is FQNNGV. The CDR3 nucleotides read TGTGCCAGCACCATCACCGGGACAGGGGCCTACGAGCAGTACTTC. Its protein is CASTITGTGAYEQYF.

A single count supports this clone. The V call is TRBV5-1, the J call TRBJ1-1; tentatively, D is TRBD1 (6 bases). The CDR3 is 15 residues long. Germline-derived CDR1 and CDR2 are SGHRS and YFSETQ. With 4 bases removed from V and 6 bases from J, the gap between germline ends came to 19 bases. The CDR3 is CASSDAQGISAEAFF. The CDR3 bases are TGCGCCAGCAGCGATGCACAGGGAATATCGGCTGAAGCTTTCTTT. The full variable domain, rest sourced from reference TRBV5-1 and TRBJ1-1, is KAGVTQTPRYLIKTRGQQVTLSCSPISGHRSVSWYQQTPGQGLQFLFEYFSETQRNKGNFPGRFSGRQFSNSRSEMNVSTLELGDSALYLCASSDAQGISAEAFFGQGTRLTVV.

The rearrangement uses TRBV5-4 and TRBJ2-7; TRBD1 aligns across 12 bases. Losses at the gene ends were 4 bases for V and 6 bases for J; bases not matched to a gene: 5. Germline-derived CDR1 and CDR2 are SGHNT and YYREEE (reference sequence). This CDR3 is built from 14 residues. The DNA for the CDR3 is TGTGCCAGCAGCACCCGGGACAGGGGGCCCGAGCAGTACTTC. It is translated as CASSTRDRGPEQYF.

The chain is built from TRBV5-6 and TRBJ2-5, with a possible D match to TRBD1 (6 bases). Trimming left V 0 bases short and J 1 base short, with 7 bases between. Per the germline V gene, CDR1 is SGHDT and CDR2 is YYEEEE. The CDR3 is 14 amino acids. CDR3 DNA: TGTGCCAGCAGCTTGGTAGGGGGCCAAGAGACCCAGTACTTC. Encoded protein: CASSLVGGQETQYF.

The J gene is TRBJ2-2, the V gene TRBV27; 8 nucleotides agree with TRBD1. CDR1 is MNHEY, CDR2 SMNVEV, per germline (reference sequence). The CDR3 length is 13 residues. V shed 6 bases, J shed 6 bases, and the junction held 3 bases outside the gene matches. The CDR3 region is CASRSDRAGELFF. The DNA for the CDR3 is TGTGCCAGCAGGTCGGACAGGGCCGGGGAGCTGTTTTTT.

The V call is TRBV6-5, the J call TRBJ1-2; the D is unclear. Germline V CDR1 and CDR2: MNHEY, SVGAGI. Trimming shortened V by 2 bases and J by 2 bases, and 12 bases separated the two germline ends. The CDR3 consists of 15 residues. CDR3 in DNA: TGTGCCAGCAGTTACCGGGGTAATTTAAACTATGGCTACACCTTC. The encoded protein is CASSYRGNLNYGYTF.